Presented here are 10 T cell receptor beta chains from one specimen sequenced in a study of CD8 T cells in ankylosing spondylitis. MiXCR, applied by TCRdb to the 5' RACE reads, yields one record per CDR3 protein. This sample has around 250,000 distinct CDR3 sequences; 15% to 20% occur once, and the top ten carry approximately 33%. Sequences were obtained from blood, either unsorted or a sorted T cell fraction (not recorded which). Receptor source: a male donor with ankylosing spondylitis or in good health (not recorded which).

This clonotype was seen more than once but under ten times. The chain carries TRBV7-8 and TRBJ2-3, with TRBD2 matching over 7 bases. Germline V gene lookup returns CDR1 SGHVS and CDR2 FQNEAQ. There are 15 residues in the CDR3. V was pared by 5 bases and J by 2 bases, with 7 bases of the junction left unmatched. DNA of the CDR3: TGTGCCAGCAGCGCACCCGGACTAGACACAGATACGCAGTATTTT. Translating it yields CASSAPGLDTDTQYF.

This clonotype was found a few times. CDR3 coding DNA: TGTGCCAGCAGTTGGACGACAGGGTCTCTTTTTTACGAGCAGTACTTC. It is translated as CASSWTTGSLFYEQYF. V gene TRBV27 combines with J gene TRBJ2-7; TRBD1 matches 7 bases. This CDR3 comprises 16 residues. The V segment lost 4 bases and the J segment 4 bases; nucleotides outside the gene matches: 13. The germline V gene encodes CDR1 MNHEY and CDR2 SMNVEV (reference sequence).

This clonotype was recorded a few times. V and J are TRBV5-1 and TRBJ2-7, with D uncertain. The CDR3 contains 12 residues. Germline-derived CDR1 and CDR2 are SGHRS and YFSETQ. V shed 6 bases and J shed 2 bases, with 9 bases lying between them. The CDR3 protein is CASTAATYEQYF. CDR3 coding DNA: TGCGCCAGCACGGCTGCTACCTACGAGCAGTACTTC.

In its sample, this clonotype was seen a few times. The chain uses TRBV5-1 and TRBJ2-7, with D possibly TRBD1 on 6 matching bases. Deletions cut 3 bases from V and 2 bases from J, with 15 bases between. Germline values: CDR1 SGHRS, CDR2 YFSETQ. This CDR3 has 15 residues. The CDR3 sequence is CASSYGQGWPYEQYF. The CDR3 DNA follows: TGCGCCAGCAGCTACGGGCAGGGGTGGCCCTACGAGCAGTACTTC.

This clonotype has more than one count but fewer than ten. V and J are TRBV5-1 and TRBJ2-7, with D perhaps matching TRBD1 (5 bases). The length of the CDR3 is 14 residues. The V end lost 6 bases, the J end lost 0 bases, and 13 bases lay between the germline ends. Germline CDR1 reads SGHRS; CDR2 reads YFSETQ. The CDR3 DNA reads as TGCGCCAGCACCTCGAAGACAGACTCCTACGAGCAGTACTTC. Amino acids: CASTSKTDSYEQYF.

In this sample, this clonotype turned up many times. V usage is TRBV27 and J usage is TRBJ2-3; 9 nucleotides align to TRBD2. The junction had 3 bases not matched to a gene; V was cut back by 0 bases and J by 5 bases. CDR1 MNHEY and CDR2 SMNVEV come from the germline V gene (reference sequence). The CDR3 consists of 15 residues. The CDR3 DNA follows: TGTGCCAGCAGTTTATCTTTAGCGGGGGAAGATACGCAGTATTTT. It encodes CASSLSLAGEDTQYF.

The J gene is TRBJ2-1, the V gene TRBV12-3 or TRBV12-4; tentative D call: TRBD2 (6 bases). The CDR3 has 16 residues. The germline V and J ends were trimmed by 4 bases and 9 bases, with 22 bases remaining between them. CDR3 sequence: CASSSPRLGPAVEQFF. The CDR3 nucleotides read TGTGCCAGCAGTTCCCCCCGACTAGGCCCTGCGGTTGAGCAGTTCTTC.

This clonotype appeared a few times. V is TRBV7-9 and J is TRBJ2-7; no clear D. The V gene's germline CDR1 is SEHNR and CDR2 FQNEAQ (reference sequence). The CDR3 is 12 amino acids. V shed 5 bases and J shed 2 bases, with 7 bases lying between them. CDR3 protein: CASSPQTYEQYF. The CDR3 DNA follows: TGTGCCAGCAGCCCCCAAACCTACGAGCAGTACTTC.

This sequence joins TRBV4-3 and TRBJ2-7; 7 bases fit TRBD2. Germline V gene sequence: CDR1 LGHNA, CDR2 YSLEER. The junction had 7 bases not matched to a gene; V was cut back by 0 bases and J by 2 bases. The CDR3 sequence is 16 residues long. The CDR3 is CASSQDWGGLTYEQYF. DNA of the CDR3: TGCGCCAGCAGCCAAGATTGGGGGGGATTGACCTACGAGCAGTACTTC.

This clonotype was seen more than once but under ten times. V usage is TRBV7-9 and J usage is TRBJ2-7; no firm D call. Trimming pared 1 base from V and 2 bases from J, leaving 12 bases between. Per germline, CDR1 SEHNR and CDR2 FQNEAQ (reference sequence). The CDR3 covers 15 residues. Here the CDR3 reads CASSLESAKPYEQYF. DNA of the CDR3: TGTGCCAGCAGCTTAGAGTCGGCTAAACCCTACGAGCAGTACTTC.